The source of this T cell receptor (beta chain) is a study of response to subunit inactivated influenza vaccine (dated by TCRdb to 2017 to 2018). The study in broad terms: Deep quantitative profiling of the T cell receptor repertoire was used in the study to follow responses to a trivalent subunit inactivated influenza vaccine.

Paper-wide results and their limitations: The authors suggested that each seasonal influenza vaccination may recruit only a limited number of new T cells.

Library preparation was by RT-PCR. The listed sequencing device is Illumina HiSeq 2500. TCRdb reprocessing: public reads trimmed at Q25 with fastp, clones called with MiXCR, in-frame beta chains kept. Each CDR3 protein appears once, grouped with its most common genes and DNA. For this sample there are almost 250,000 distinct CDR3 sequences; 12% appear just once. The ten largest clonotypes hold 7.8% of the sample. On this clonotype: Its binding antigen is unknown. No quality values exist for individual bases; no much larger clone is one base distant.

The germline V gene sets CDR1 to SGHAT and CDR2 to FQNNGV. The junction carries 13 bases between V and J, which are trimmed by 5 bases and 6 bases respectively. Including the terminal cysteine and phenylalanine, the CDR3 comprises 14 residues. Only the CDR3 DNA stays, 42 bases, in frame from base 1. The V gene is TRBV11-2 and the J gene is TRBJ2-2; TRBD2 is possibly the D segment (5 matching bases). This receptor was taken from a man aged 50-59 years who received an inactivated influenza vaccine. Donor details come from another sample of the same person, matched by shared clones. This sample comprised non-naive T cells sorted from PBMCs, obtained 14 to 15 days before vaccination. The cell subset or site label, as the study defines it: memory T cell fraction. The DNA is TGTGCCAGCAGCCCCGGACTCTTGGCCGGGGAGCTGTTTTTT. This encodes CASSPGLLAGELFF.